A single sample is the source of the 32 T cell receptor beta chains below, sequenced in a study of Ad26.COV2.S vaccination and SARS-CoV-2 variants. Data came from immunoSEQ multiplex PCR; TCRdb stores just in-frame clones and leaves some out. The data contain approximately 140,000 clones, about nine tenths of them singletons. The sample consisted of peripheral blood, taken after recovery from COVID-19. The receptor source for this set is a human donor who had recovered from COVID-19.

The J gene is TRBJ2-5, the V gene TRBV5-1, with D tentatively TRBD1 or TRBD2 (5 bases each). The CDR3 is 14 residues long. Germline-derived CDR1 and CDR2 are SGHRS and YFSETQ. The V and J ends lost 0 bases and 1 base respectively, with 7 bases between them. CDR3 bases: TGCGCCAGCAGCTTGGGGGACCCCCAAGAGACCCAGTACTTC. Translation gives CASSLGDPQETQYF.

The rearrangement uses TRBV9 and TRBJ1-3; D gene uncertain. Per germline, CDR1 SGDLS and CDR2 YYNGEE. The CDR3 length is 15 residues. Trimming took off 1 base at V and 2 bases at J, with 10 bases between the two ends. The CDR3 DNA reads as TGTGCCAGCAGCGTAACCCCCCTCCCTGGAAACACCATATATTTT. Amino acid sequence: CASSVTPLPGNTIYF.

This clone was seen once. The chain uses TRBV18 and TRBJ2-5; D may be TRBD1 (6 bases). CDR1 is KGHSH, CDR2 LQKENI, per germline. This CDR3 is built from 15 residues. Between the trimmed V and J ends, which lost 3 bases and 4 bases, there was a span of 15 bases. DNA for the CDR3: TGTGCCAGCTCACCCCTGTCCGGCAGGGGAGAGACCCAGTACTTC. It specifies CASSPLSGRGETQYF.

This chain joins TRBV5-4 and TRBJ2-7; D uncertain. This CDR3 is built from 12 residues. CDR1 and CDR2 from the germline V gene are SGHNT and YYREEE (reference sequence). V gave up 2 bases and J gave up 2 bases, with 5 bases separating them. CDR3 nucleotide sequence: TGTGCCAGCAGCTTTGGTCCCTACGAGCAGTACTTC. It codes for CASSFGPYEQYF. The whole variable domain, remainder taken from reference TRBV5-4 and TRBJ2-7, is ETGVTQSPTHLIKTRGQQVTLRCSSQSGHNTVSWYQQALGQGPQFIFQYYREEENGRGNFPPRFSGLQFPNYSSELNVNALELDDSALYLCASSFGPYEQYFGPGTRLTVT.

The chain is built from TRBV24-1 and TRBJ1-2; D ambiguous. Trimming took 3 bases from V and 1 from J, leaving 8 bases between them. Germline CDR1 reads KGHDR; CDR2 reads SFDVKD. The CDR3 has 14 residues. The CDR3 coding sequence is TGTGCCACCAGTGATCCCCCGATTAACTATGGCTACACCTTC. The encoded protein is CATSDPPINYGYTF.

This clone showed up just once. The chain uses TRBV7-6 and TRBJ2-2; 8 bases agree with TRBD2. This CDR3 comprises 14 residues. V lost 4 bases and J lost 4; bases outside the gene matches: 2. Germline CDR1 SGHVS, CDR2 FNYEAQ. The DNA of the CDR3 is TGTGCCAGCAGCTCCGGGGGGGGCACCGGGGAGCTGTTTTTT. This sequence encodes CASSSGGGTGELFF.

The chain combines TRBV3-1 (or the pseudogene TRBV3-2) with TRBJ2-7; 8 bases match TRBD1. The V and J ends lost 4 bases and 2 bases, in that order; junction bases with no gene match: 4. Germline V gives CDR1 LGHDT, CDR2 YNNKEL (reference sequence). The length of the CDR3 is 14 residues. In DNA, the CDR3 is TGTGCCAGCAGCCCCGGACAGGGTCCCTACGAGCAGTACTTC. This encodes CASSPGQGPYEQYF.

The V and J genes are TRBV2 and TRBJ2-1, with D possibly matching TRBD2 (6 bases). Germline CDR1 is SNHLY and CDR2 is FYNNEI. With 7 bases removed from V and 5 bases from J, the gap between germline ends came to 15 bases. This CDR3 comprises 14 residues. Here the CDR3 reads CASKTEGLDNEQFF. The CDR3 nucleotides read TGTGCCAGCAAGACAGAGGGACTCGACAATGAGCAGTTCTTC.

This clone was seen more than once but under ten times. The chain joins TRBV5-1 to TRBJ1-5, with 8 bases lining up with TRBD1. The J segment lost 4 bases and the V segment lost 0 bases, leaving 3 bases of the junction unmatched. Germline assignment: CDR1 SGHRS and CDR2 YFSETQ. This CDR3 contains 15 residues. The CDR3 here is CASSLGDRHNQPQHF. The CDR3 region has the DNA TGCGCCAGCAGCTTGGGGGACAGGCATAATCAGCCCCAGCATTTT.

The V and J genes are TRBV19 and TRBJ2-2; 8 nucleotides match TRBD1. V trimming: 8 bases; J trimming: 4 bases; junction bases outside the gene matches: 6. Germline assignment: CDR1 LNHDA and CDR2 SQIVND (reference sequence). The CDR3 length is 14 residues. CDR3 nucleotides: TGTGCCAGTTTGGACAGGGAAGGCACCGGGGAGCTGTTTTTT. This sequence encodes CASLDREGTGELFF.

The chain is built from TRBV5-5 and TRBJ2-7; TRBD1 agrees at 9 bases. Germline V gives CDR1 SGHKS, CDR2 YYEKEE (reference sequence). Trimming took 0 bases from V and 3 from J; bases not matched to a gene: 7. The CDR3 totals 16 residues. The CDR3 spells CASSLAGQGRIYEQYF. CDR3 sequence (DNA): TGTGCCAGCAGCTTGGCGGGACAGGGAAGAATCTACGAGCAGTACTTC.

This CDR3 reads CSVLTGVEAFF. CDR3 nucleotide sequence: TGCAGCGTTTTAACAGGAGTCGAAGCTTTCTTT. The chain links TRBV29-1 to TRBJ1-1, with D possibly being TRBD1 (5 bases). V lost 5 bases, J lost 8 bases, and 12 bases lay in between. Germline loops: CDR1 SQVTM, CDR2 ANQGSEA. This CDR3 comprises 11 residues.

CDR3 sequence (DNA): TGTGCCAGTAGTATACTGGGGGGAGGGACCCAGCATTTT. This encodes CASSILGGGTQHF. This chain links TRBV19 with TRBJ1-5; tentative D call: TRBD1 (5 bases). The germline gives CDR1 LNHDA, CDR2 SQIVND (reference sequence). The length of the CDR3 is 13 residues. V lost 2 bases, J lost 11 bases, and 13 bases lay in between.

The chain employs TRBV6-2 or TRBV6-3 and TRBJ1-1, with TRBD1 identical over 7 bases. V dropped 2 bases and J dropped 2; count of bases not matched to a gene: 11. There are 17 residues in the CDR3. In germline, CDR1 is MNHEY, CDR2 SVGEGT. The CDR3 nucleotides read TGTGCCAGCAGTTACCCATTCCCGACAGGGACAAACACTGAAGCTTTCTTT. This sequence encodes CASSYPFPTGTNTEAFF.

The V and J genes are TRBV18 and TRBJ1-4; the D gene is possibly TRBD1 (5 bases). V lost 3 bases and J 3 bases, leaving 14 bases between the germline ends. Germline loops: CDR1 KGHSH, CDR2 LQKENI. CDR3 size: 16 residues. For the CDR3, the DNA is TGTGCCAGCTCACCGGCGAGGTCCAGGGCTAATGAAAAACTGTTTTTT. It encodes CASSPARSRANEKLFF.

CDR3 sequence reads: CASSPRLASYNEQFF. The CDR3 DNA follows: TGTGCCAGCAGCCCTAGACTAGCGAGCTACAATGAGCAGTTCTTC. This chain joins TRBV9 and TRBJ2-1, with TRBD2 matching 8 bases. V was pared by 4 bases and J by 3 bases, with 6 bases of the junction left unmatched. Per the germline V gene, CDR1 is SGDLS and CDR2 is YYNGEE. The CDR3 spans 15 residues.

The V gene is TRBV5-1, the J gene TRBJ2-7; maybe TRBD1 (5 bases). The V gene's germline CDR1 is SGHRS and CDR2 YFSETQ. V was cut by 4 bases and J by 6 bases, with 11 bases left in between. The CDR3 length is 12 residues. The CDR3 region is CASSPAGFEQYF. In DNA form, the CDR3 reads TGCGCCAGCAGCCCCGCAGGGTTCGAGCAGTACTTC. Supplemented by reference TRBV5-1 and TRBJ2-7, the full variable domain reads KAGVTQTPRYLIKTRGQQVTLSCSPISGHRSVSWYQQTPGQGLQFLFEYFSETQRNKGNFPGRFSGRQFSNSRSEMNVSTLELGDSALYLCASSPAGFEQYFGPGTRLTVT.

The rearrangement joins TRBV4-1 to TRBJ1-1; D is undetermined. Looked up from germline, CDR1 is MGHRA and CDR2 is YSYEKL. The CDR3 consists of 15 residues. V was cut by 1 base and J by 9 bases, with 18 bases left in between. For the CDR3, the DNA is TGCGCCAGCAGCCAAGCTAGGACGGAGCAAACGCAAGCTTTCTTT. This codes for CASSQARTEQTQAFF.

This rearrangement joins TRBV6-1 to TRBJ2-7; D perhaps matches TRBD2 (8 bases). Looked up from germline, CDR1 is MNHNS and CDR2 is SASEGT. The ends were cut back, 3 bases at V and 0 bases at J, with 12 bases in the middle. This CDR3 contains 15 residues. Written as DNA, the CDR3 is TGTGCCAGCAGTGAGACAGGGACTAGCTCCTACGAGCAGTACTTC. Translated, it gives CASSETGTSSYEQYF.

J is TRBJ1-6 and V is TRBV9; D not resolved. V was pared by 0 bases and J by 2 bases, with 9 bases between. The germline gives CDR1 SGDLS, CDR2 YYNGEE. This CDR3 is built from 16 residues. CDR3 in amino acids: CASSVGATAYNSPLHF. The DNA for the CDR3 is TGTGCCAGCAGCGTAGGTGCCACCGCCTATAATTCACCCCTCCACTTT.

This clone appeared a single time. The CDR3 region has the DNA TGTGCCAGCAGATCAAGGGACAGTCCCCCAGAGACCCAGTACTTC. Translation gives CASRSRDSPPETQYF. The chain is built from TRBV6-5 and TRBJ2-5; 7 nucleotides match TRBD1. Germline lookup yields CDR1 MNHEY and CDR2 SVGAGI. J was trimmed by 4 bases and V by 6 bases; bases with no gene match: 11. The CDR3 has 15 residues.

The V call is TRBV11-2, the J call TRBJ2-3; the match to TRBD1 covers 7 bases. V shed 5 bases, J shed 2 bases, and the junction held 7 bases outside the gene matches. The CDR3 is 15 amino acids. Germline CDR1 reads SGHAT; CDR2 reads FQNNGV. As DNA, the CDR3 is TGTGCCAGCAGCCGGACCGGGACAGCCACAGATACGCAGTATTTT. Its protein is CASSRTGTATDTQYF. Full variable domain (rest looked up from reference TRBV11-2 and TRBJ2-3): EAGVAQSPRYKIIEKRQSVAFWCNPISGHATLYWYQQILGQGPKLLIQFQNNGVVDDSQLPKDRFSAERLKGVDSTLKIQPAKLEDSAVYLCASSRTGTATDTQYFGPGTRLTVL.

The chain uses TRBV7-8 and TRBJ1-1; no firm D call. Germline V gives CDR1 SGHVS, CDR2 FQNEAQ. This CDR3 is 12 amino acids long. Between the trimmed V and J ends, which lost 7 bases and 1 base, there was a span of 7 bases. The CDR3 nucleotides read TGTGCCAGCACGGACGGGAACACTGAAGCTTTCTTT. It codes for CASTDGNTEAFF. Variable domain in full (rest from reference TRBV7-8 and TRBJ1-1): GAGVSQSPRYKVAKRGQDVALRCDPISGHVSLFWYQQALGQGPEFLTYFQNEAQLDKSGLPSDRFFAERPEGSVSTLKIQRTQQEDSAVYLCASTDGNTEAFFGQGTRLTVV.

This rearrangement joins TRBV19 to TRBJ1-5; possibly TRBD1 for D (5 bases). The CDR3 is 15 residues long. V was clipped by 7 bases and J by 0 bases, with 13 bases between them. Germline CDR1 LNHDA, CDR2 SQIVND (reference sequence). CDR3 in amino acids: CASTPAGNSNQPQHF. CDR3 bases: TGTGCCAGTACCCCGGCAGGGAATAGCAATCAGCCCCAGCATTTT. The whole variable domain, remainder taken from reference TRBV19 and TRBJ1-5, is DGGITQSPKYLFRKEGQNVTLSCEQNLNHDAMYWYRQDPGQGLRLIYYSQIVNDFQKGDIAEGYSVSREKKESFPLTVTSAQKNPTAFYLCASTPAGNSNQPQHFGDGTRLSIL.

V is TRBV9 and J is TRBJ1-5; 8 bases fit TRBD1. Germline CDR1 is SGDLS and CDR2 is YYNGEE. Trimming took 4 bases from V and 5 from J; bases not matched to a gene: 2. The CDR3 is made up of 13 amino acids. The CDR3 sequence: CASSTTGDQPQHF. The DNA of the CDR3 is TGTGCCAGCAGCACGACAGGGGATCAGCCCCAGCATTTT. Variable domain in full (rest from reference TRBV9 and TRBJ1-5): DSGVTQTPKHLITATGQRVTLRCSPRSGDLSVYWYQQSLDQGLQFLIQYYNGEERAKGNILERFSAQQFPDLHSELNLSSLELGDSALYFCASSTTGDQPQHFGDGTRLSIL.

The chain couples TRBV5-4 to TRBJ2-7; D unresolved. Germline-derived CDR1 and CDR2 are SGHNT and YYREEE (reference sequence). The CDR3 spans 12 residues. Trimming shortened V by 4 bases and J by 3 bases, and 8 bases separated the two germline ends. CDR3 nucleotides: TGTGCCAGCAGCACCAATAACTACGAGCAGTACTTC. It yields the protein CASSTNNYEQYF.

The J gene is TRBJ2-3, the V gene TRBV6-2 or TRBV6-3, with TRBD1 matching over 8 bases. The CDR3 spans 19 residues. V dropped 2 bases and J dropped 0; count of bases not matched to a gene: 13. Germline CDR1 and CDR2: MNHEY and SVGEGT. In DNA form, the CDR3 reads TGTGCCAGCAGTTACCCAGATGACAGGGGCAAACTAAGCACAGATACGCAGTATTTT. This gives the protein CASSYPDDRGKLSTDTQYF.

V and J are TRBV27 and TRBJ2-7; D uncertain. Trimming removed 6 bases at V and 7 bases at J, with 13 bases between. Germline loops: CDR1 MNHEY, CDR2 SMNVEV (reference sequence). CDR3 length: 12 amino acids. This CDR3 is CASSKVVGEQYF. DNA for the CDR3: TGTGCCAGCAGCAAGGTAGTGGGGGAGCAGTACTTC.

This clone was seen once. This chain joins TRBV27 and TRBJ2-7; 8 bases line up with TRBD2. Losses at the gene ends were 4 bases for V and 2 bases for J; bases not matched to a gene: 4. The CDR3 runs to 14 residues. CDR1 MNHEY and CDR2 SMNVEV come from the germline V gene (reference sequence). CDR3 sequence: CASSYSGGTYEQYF. The CDR3 DNA is TGTGCCAGCAGTTACAGCGGGGGTACCTACGAGCAGTACTTC.

Worth noting for this clone: Distinct nucleotide sequences in the sample also encode this CDR3. This chain links TRBV5-1 with TRBJ1-2; D uncertain. Trimming stripped 3 bases from V and 4 bases from J, with 16 bases between. Germline assignment: CDR1 SGHRS and CDR2 YFSETQ. The CDR3 has 15 amino acids. The CDR3 is CASSWSPREGYGYTF. The CDR3, as DNA: TGCGCCAGCAGCTGGAGCCCGAGGGAAGGCTATGGCTACACCTTC. Complete variable domain (other parts from reference TRBV5-1 and TRBJ1-2): KAGVTQTPRYLIKTRGQQVTLSCSPISGHRSVSWYQQTPGQGLQFLFEYFSETQRNKGNFPGRFSGRQFSNSRSEMNVSTLELGDSALYLCASSWSPREGYGYTFGSGTRLTVV.

The chain couples TRBV7-9 to TRBJ2-7, with 7 bases aligning to TRBD2. V lost 5 bases, J lost 1 base, and 8 bases stayed unmatched. Per the germline V gene, CDR1 is SEHNR and CDR2 is FQNEAQ (reference sequence). The CDR3 has 15 amino acids. CDR3 in amino acids: CASSRREFVSYEQYF. CDR3 nucleotides: TGTGCCAGCAGCCGGCGGGAGTTTGTATCCTACGAGCAGTACTTC.

In DNA form, the CDR3 reads TGTGCCAGTAGTATTAACGCAGACTACGAGCAGTACTTC. It yields the protein CASSINADYEQYF. This chain connects TRBV19 to TRBJ2-7; D unclear. Looked up from germline, CDR1 is LNHDA and CDR2 is SQIVND (reference sequence). The CDR3 has 13 amino acids. V shed 3 bases and J shed 3 bases, with 9 bases lying between them.